This TCR beta chain is from a study of cytotoxic CD8 clonotypes in ibrutinib-treated CLL. Study as a whole: Response sampling came at median approximately a year of treatment, ranging roughly 6 to 36 months.

Cryopreserved PBMCs provided approximately 2.2 micrograms of genomic DNA for the TCR beta libraries. In regard to this clone: Its antigen is unidentified.

General study results and limits: Clonality measured at baseline exceeded age-matched healthy donors, tracking circulating CD8+ T-cell counts. Sampling times, which were not matched between the groups, differed between sustained-remission patients and progressing patients.

Using immunoSEQ multiplex PCR, the repertoire was profiled, and TCRdb retains in-frame clones only, with some absent. The profile covers 52,000 or so clones, with roughly 80% appearing a single time and over 20% taken by the ten largest. The germline V gene encodes CDR1 SGHNT and CDR2 YENEEA. V was trimmed by 7 bases and J by 0 bases, leaving 12 bases between them. This CDR3 is built from 15 residues. Source: PBMCs, taken after 24 months of ibrutinib treatment. The receptor was isolated from a human donor with chronic lymphocytic leukemia. The V gene is TRBV11-3, the J gene TRBJ1-4; the D is unclear. CDR3 in DNA: TGTGCCAGCAACACAGAGGGCGCAACTAATGAAAAACTGTTTTTT. Protein product: CASNTEGATNEKLFF.